This TCR beta chain derives from a study of PD-L1 blockade in urothelial cancer. Across the study: Prior chemotherapy regimens per patient numbered 0 to 3. Samples of blood were analyzed 3 weeks (second dose) and 6 weeks after treatment start.

Trimming removed 5 bases from V and 2 bases from J, with 11 bases in between. This CDR3 region has 14 residues. The germline CDR1 and CDR2 sequences are SGHVS and FNYEAQ. Time point in this sample: pretreatment peripheral blood. On this clone itself: What it binds is not known.

Findings and limits, study-wide: Lower pretreatment blood TCR clonality, under the median, predicted better survival, researchers reported.

Sequencing was performed with immunoSEQ multiplex PCR; in TCRdb, only in-frame clones are kept and a portion is missing. This sample has 70,000 to 75,000 clones; 85% to 90% occur once, and the top ten carry roughly 4.7%. This clonotype originated in a man aged 70-80 years with urothelial cancer. The sequenced sample was PBMCs, obtained around atezolizumab (anti-PD-L1) treatment. The gene calls are TRBV7-6 and TRBJ2-3, with D unclear. The CDR3 is CASSPRRDTDTQYF. CDR3 coding DNA: TGTGCCAGCAGCCCCCGTCGAGACACAGATACGCAGTATTTT.